The rows below give T cell receptor beta chains drawn from one sample of a study of shared clonotypes between healthy human individuals. Libraries were prepared by immunoSEQ multiplex PCR; TCRdb keeps only in-frame clonotypes and omits some of them. This table holds approximately 2,200,000 clones, roughly 91% found once. Sequencing was done on a sample of naive CD8+ T cells from PBMCs. The receptors stem from a man aged 18 to 30 in good health. Some clones in this sample may be carry-over from other donors' samples. Both conserved end residues are part of each CDR3. A D gene is named only where the DNA matches it firmly. A row's size may be missing; if present it is once, few, many or a size class.

>TRBV7-9|NA|13|TRBJ1-2|NA
CASSSGLNYGYTF
TGTGCCAGCAGCTCGGGCCTCAACTATGGCTACACCTTC
>TRBV29-1|once|16|TRBJ2-7|NA
CSVLTLGSDGSYEQYF
TGCAGCGTTTTAACTCTCGGGTCAGACGGCTCCTACGAGCAGTACTTC
>TRBV7-6|NA|16|TRBJ2-2|TRBD1
CASSSRQGPSAGELFF
TGTGCCAGCAGCTCCCGACAGGGACCCTCCGCGGGGGAGCTGTTTTTT
>TRBV11-2|NA|12|TRBJ1-4|NA
CASSLVAEKLFF
TGTGCCAGCAGCTTAGTGGCTGAAAAACTGTTTTTT
>TRBV29-1|once|11|TRBJ1-1|NA
CSGGGGTEAFF
TGCAGCGGCGGAGGGGGCACTGAAGCTTTCTTT
>TRBV18|NA|17|TRBJ2-3|TRBD2
CASSPPLSAGSTDTQYF
TGTGCCAGCTCACCACCGCTATCAGCGGGATCCACAGATACGCAGTATTTT
>TRBV19|NA|15|TRBJ2-2|TRBD2
CATRPGREVTGELFF
TGTGCCACCCGTCCGGGACGGGAGGTCACCGGGGAGCTGTTTTTT
>TRBV4-3|once|16|TRBJ2-7|NA
CASSQDRVTTAYEQYF
TGCGCCAGCAGCCAAGATAGGGTAACGACCGCCTACGAGCAGTACTTC
>TRBV7-9|NA|13|TRBJ2-1|NA
CASSSNRVPGQFF
TGTGCCAGCAGCTCAAACAGGGTCCCGGGGCAGTTCTTC
>TRBV4-3|NA|14|TRBJ2-1|NA
CASSQDSSYNEQFF
TGCGCCAGCAGCCAAGACAGCTCCTACAATGAGCAGTTCTTC
>TRBV10-1|NA|17|TRBJ2-2|NA
CASSETRPPQNTGELFF
TGCGCCAGCAGTGAGACACGGCCCCCGCAGAACACCGGGGAGCTGTTTTTT
>TRBV9|NA|18|TRBJ2-1|TRBD2
CASSAPSRSSGDWYEQFF
TGTGCCAGCAGCGCCCCCAGTCGGAGTAGCGGGGACTGGTATGAGCAGTTCTTC
>TRBV4-3|NA|13|TRBJ1-5|NA
CASSQGRGQPQHF
TGCGCCAGCAGCCAAGGGAGGGGGCAGCCCCAGCATTTT
>TRBV2|NA|12|TRBJ2-7|NA
CASSGRDYEQYF
TGTGCCAGCAGTGGCCGGGACTACGAGCAGTACTTC
>TRBV29-1|NA|14|TRBJ2-3|TRBD2
CSVLAGGPTDTQYF
TGCAGCGTTCTAGCGGGAGGCCCCACAGATACGCAGTATTTT
>TRBV2|NA|14|TRBJ2-3|NA
CASPSGGTSDTQYF
TGTGCCAGCCCCTCCGGGGGAACGTCAGACACGCAGTATTTT
>TRBV6-4|NA|17|TRBJ2-3|TRBD2
CASSDRASGRGSDTQYF
TGTGCCAGCAGTGACAGGGCTAGCGGGAGAGGTTCAGATACGCAGTATTTT